One and the same sample provided the 8 T cell receptor beta chains below, sequenced in a study of cytomegalovirus exposure and HLA in healthy donors. PCR amplification relied on 60 Vbeta primers (plus 13 Jbeta primers). Clones were sequenced by immunoSEQ multiplex PCR, and TCRdb holds only the in-frame ones, with some missing. This sample's table reports approximately 210,000 clones. The sample comprised PBMCs. The receptors were gathered from a woman aged 25 to 45 in good health and CMV-seropositive.

CDR3 in DNA: TGTGCCAGCAGCCCTAGACAGCGCGGTGAAGCTTTCTTT. The encoded protein is CASSPRQRGEAFF. The chain recombines TRBV7-2 with TRBJ1-1; TRBD1 might be the D (5 bases). This CDR3 comprises 13 residues. Germline V CDR1 and CDR2: SGHTA, FQGNSA. The germline V and J ends were trimmed by 5 bases and 7 bases, with 14 bases remaining between them.

This chain joins TRBV7-2 and TRBJ2-7; 7 nucleotides match TRBD1. The CDR3 is 13 residues long. V trimming: 3 bases; J trimming: 7 bases; junction bases outside the gene matches: 6. The germline V gene encodes CDR1 SGHTA and CDR2 FQGNSA. Here the CDR3 DNA reads TGTGCCAGCAGCTTTCAGGGGGTGCGAGAGCAGTACTTC. It translates to CASSFQGVREQYF. Full variable domain (outside the CDR3, taken from reference TRBV7-2 and TRBJ2-7): GAGVSQSPSNKVTEKGKDVELRCDPISGHTALYWYRQSLGQGLEFLIYFQGNSAPDKSGLPSDRFSAERTGGSVSTLTIQRTQQEDSAVYLCASSFQGVREQYFGPGTRLTVT.

The V call is TRBV4-1, the J call TRBJ1-2; TRBD1 matches at 7 bases. The V and J ends lost 4 bases and 4 bases, in that order; junction bases with no gene match: 15. This CDR3 has 17 amino acids. The germline gives CDR1 MGHRA, CDR2 YSYEKL. CDR3 DNA sequence: TGCGCCAGCAGCCTAACAATGGCCCAGGGGGAGATCTATGGCTACACCTTC. This encodes CASSLTMAQGEIYGYTF.

This chain joins TRBV5-1 and TRBJ1-3, with D unresolved. This CDR3 comprises 17 residues. Trimming shortened V by 0 bases and J by 0 bases, and 13 bases separated the two germline ends. The germline V gene encodes CDR1 SGHRS and CDR2 YFSETQ. The CDR3 region has the DNA TGCGCCAGCAGCTTGGCGTCCAGGCGCCTCTCTGGAAACACCATATATTTT. This gives the protein CASSLASRRLSGNTIYF. Full variable domain (rest looked up from reference TRBV5-1 and TRBJ1-3): KAGVTQTPRYLIKTRGQQVTLSCSPISGHRSVSWYQQTPGQGLQFLFEYFSETQRNKGNFPGRFSGRQFSNSRSEMNVSTLELGDSALYLCASSLASRRLSGNTIYFGEGSWLTVV.

The CDR3 sequence is CASGSGNQGNTNTEAFF. In nucleotides, the CDR3 is TGTGCTAGTGGTTCCGGGAACCAGGGGAATACGAACACTGAAGCTTTCTTT. This chain joins TRBV12-5 and TRBJ1-1; tentatively, D is TRBD1 (6 bases). Germline V lookup: CDR1 LGHNT, CDR2 FRNRAP. V lost 4 bases, J lost 1 base, and 19 bases lay in between. CDR3 length: 17 residues. The whole variable domain, filled in from reference TRBV12-5 and TRBJ1-1, reads DARVTQTPRHKVTEMGQEVTMRCQPILGHNTVFWYRQTMMQGLELLAYFRNRAPLDDSGMPKDRFSAEMPDATLATLKIQPSEPRDSAVYFCASGSGNQGNTNTEAFFGQGTRLTVV.

This chain uses TRBV6-5 with TRBJ1-5; TRBD1 matches at 7 bases. V was clipped by 8 bases and J by 0 bases; unmatched bases: 4. CDR3 length: 14 residues. Germline V gives CDR1 MNHEY, CDR2 SVGAGI. The CDR3 nucleotides read TGTGCCAGCGACAGGGATGGTAGCAATCAGCCCCAGCATTTT. Its translation is CASDRDGSNQPQHF.

V usage is TRBV4-1 and J usage is TRBJ2-7, with a tentative D call TRBD1 (6 bases). Germline CDR1 MGHRA, CDR2 YSYEKL. The CDR3 runs 15 residues. V lost 1 base and J 6 bases, leaving 16 bases between the germline ends. CDR3 residues: CASSQGAGVVREQYF. DNA of the CDR3: TGCGCCAGCAGCCAAGGGGCAGGGGTCGTCCGCGAGCAGTACTTC.

The rearrangement joins TRBV5-5 to TRBJ1-2, with TRBD1 identical over 9 bases. Germline values: CDR1 SGHKS, CDR2 YYEKEE (reference sequence). The CDR3 consists of 14 residues. V dropped 4 bases and J dropped 4; count of bases not matched to a gene: 5. CDR3 nucleotide sequence: TGTGCCAGCAGCATGGGACAGGGCCCCTATGGCTACACCTTC. Protein product: CASSMGQGPYGYTF.